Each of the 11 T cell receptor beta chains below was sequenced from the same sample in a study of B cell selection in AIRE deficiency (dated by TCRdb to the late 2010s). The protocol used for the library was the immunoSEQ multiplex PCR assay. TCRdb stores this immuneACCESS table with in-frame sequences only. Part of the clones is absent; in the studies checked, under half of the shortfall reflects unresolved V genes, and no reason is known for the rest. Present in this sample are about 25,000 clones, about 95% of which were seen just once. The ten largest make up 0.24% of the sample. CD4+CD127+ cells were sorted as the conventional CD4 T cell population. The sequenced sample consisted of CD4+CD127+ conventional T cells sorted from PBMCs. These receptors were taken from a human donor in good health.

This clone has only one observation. CDR3 bases: TGTGCCAGCAGAGGCGGTTGGGCACCAGATACTGCCTACAATGAGCAGTTCTTC. Its protein is CASRGGWAPDTAYNEQFF. J is TRBJ2-1 and V is TRBV2; D not resolved. The V and J ends lost 6 bases and 2 bases respectively, with 23 bases between them. This CDR3 contains 18 residues. The germline gives CDR1 SNHLY, CDR2 FYNNEI.

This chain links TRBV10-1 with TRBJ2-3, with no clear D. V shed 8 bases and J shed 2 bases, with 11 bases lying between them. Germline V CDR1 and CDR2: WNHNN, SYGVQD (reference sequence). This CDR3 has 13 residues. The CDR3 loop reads CASRLRNTDTQYF. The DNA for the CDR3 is TGCGCCAGCCGACTTCGAAACACAGATACGCAGTATTTT.

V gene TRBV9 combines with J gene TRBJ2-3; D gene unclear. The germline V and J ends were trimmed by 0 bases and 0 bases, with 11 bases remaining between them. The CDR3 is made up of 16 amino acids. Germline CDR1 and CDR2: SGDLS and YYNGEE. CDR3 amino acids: CASSVDLPRSTDTQYF. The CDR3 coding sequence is TGTGCCAGCAGCGTAGACCTGCCTAGAAGCACAGATACGCAGTATTTT.

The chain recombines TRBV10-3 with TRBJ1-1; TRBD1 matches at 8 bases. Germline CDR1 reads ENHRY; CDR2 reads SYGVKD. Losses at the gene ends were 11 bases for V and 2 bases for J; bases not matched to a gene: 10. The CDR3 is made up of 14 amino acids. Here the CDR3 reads CAAYSGGVNTEAFF. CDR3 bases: TGTGCCGCCTACTCAGGGGGCGTTAACACTGAAGCTTTCTTT.

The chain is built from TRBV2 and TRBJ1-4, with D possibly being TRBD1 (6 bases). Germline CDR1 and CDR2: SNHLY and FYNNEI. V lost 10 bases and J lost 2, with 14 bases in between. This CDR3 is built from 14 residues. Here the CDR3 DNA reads TGTGCCACCACAACAGGGTGGACTAATGAAAAACTGTTTTTT. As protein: CATTTGWTNEKLFF.

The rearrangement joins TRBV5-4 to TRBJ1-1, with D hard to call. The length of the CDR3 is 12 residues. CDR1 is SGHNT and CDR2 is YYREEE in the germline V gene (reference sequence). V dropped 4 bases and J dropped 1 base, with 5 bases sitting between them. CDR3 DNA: TGTGCCAGCAGCCAACAGAACACTGAAGCTTTCTTT. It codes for CASSQQNTEAFF. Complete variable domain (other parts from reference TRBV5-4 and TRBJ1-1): ETGVTQSPTHLIKTRGQQVTLRCSSQSGHNTVSWYQQALGQGPQFIFQYYREEENGRGNFPPRFSGLQFPNYSSELNVNALELDDSALYLCASSQQNTEAFFGQGTRLTVV.

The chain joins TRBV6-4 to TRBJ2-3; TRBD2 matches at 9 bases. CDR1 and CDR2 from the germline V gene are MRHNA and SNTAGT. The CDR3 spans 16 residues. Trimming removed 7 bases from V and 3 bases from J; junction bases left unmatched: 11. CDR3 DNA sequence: TGTGCCAGCACGCCCCCTAGCGGGATGGAGACAGATACGCAGTATTTT. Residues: CASTPPSGMETDTQYF.

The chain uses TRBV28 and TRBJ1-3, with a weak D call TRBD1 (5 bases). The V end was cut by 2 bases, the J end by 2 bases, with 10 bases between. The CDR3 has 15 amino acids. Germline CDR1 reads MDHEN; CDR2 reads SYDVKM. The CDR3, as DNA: TGTGCCAGCAGTTTAGGGGGAGGGGCTGGAAACACCATATATTTT. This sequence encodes CASSLGGGAGNTIYF.

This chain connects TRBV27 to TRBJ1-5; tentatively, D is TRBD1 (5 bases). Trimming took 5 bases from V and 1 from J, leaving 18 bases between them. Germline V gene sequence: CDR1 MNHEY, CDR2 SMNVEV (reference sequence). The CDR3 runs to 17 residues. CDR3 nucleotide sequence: TGTGCCAGCAGTCCGTGGGGGGGGGTAGTAAGCAATCAGCCCCAGCATTTT. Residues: CASSPWGGVVSNQPQHF.

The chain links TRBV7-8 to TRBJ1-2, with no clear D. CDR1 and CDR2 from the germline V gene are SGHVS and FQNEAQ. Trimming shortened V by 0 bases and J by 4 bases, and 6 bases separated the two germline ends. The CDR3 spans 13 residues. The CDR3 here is CASSLAQTYGYTF. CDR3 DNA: TGTGCCAGCAGCTTAGCACAGACCTATGGCTACACCTTC. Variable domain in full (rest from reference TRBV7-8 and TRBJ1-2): GAGVSQSPRYKVAKRGQDVALRCDPISGHVSLFWYQQALGQGPEFLTYFQNEAQLDKSGLPSDRFFAERPEGSVSTLKIQRTQQEDSAVYLCASSLAQTYGYTFGSGTRLTVV.

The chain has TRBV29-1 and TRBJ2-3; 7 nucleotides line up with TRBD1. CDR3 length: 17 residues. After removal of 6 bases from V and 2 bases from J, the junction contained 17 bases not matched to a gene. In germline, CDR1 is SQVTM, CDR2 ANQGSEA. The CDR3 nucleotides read TGCAGCGTGCCCTCGACAGGGTCGGGACGTCACACAGATACGCAGTATTTT. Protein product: CSVPSTGSGRHTDTQYF.